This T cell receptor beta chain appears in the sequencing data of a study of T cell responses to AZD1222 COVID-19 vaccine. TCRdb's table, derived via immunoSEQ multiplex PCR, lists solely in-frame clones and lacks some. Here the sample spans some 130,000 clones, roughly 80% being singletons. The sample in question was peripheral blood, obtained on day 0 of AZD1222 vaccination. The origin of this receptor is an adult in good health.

As DNA, the CDR3 is TGTGCCAGTAGTTTACAGGGGTTTTCCTACAATGAGCAGTTCTTC. Protein: CASSLQGFSYNEQFF. This sequence joins TRBV19 and TRBJ2-1, with 7 bases that match TRBD1. The CDR3 loop spans 15 amino acids. The germline V gene encodes CDR1 LNHDA and CDR2 SQIVND (reference sequence). The V segment lost 5 bases and the J segment 1 base; nucleotides outside the gene matches: 5.